This TCR beta chain originates from a study of blood T cell repertoires in COVID-19. The V gene end was trimmed by 0 bases and the J gene end by 2 bases; junction bases not matched to a gene: 6. Germline values: CDR1 LGHNA, CDR2 YNFKEQ. The CDR3 runs 16 residues. Generated by immunoSEQ multiplex PCR, the TCRdb table keeps only in-frame clones and is missing some. The table has approximately 27,000 clones, 85% to 90% seen once. The rearrangement joins TRBV4-2 to TRBJ2-7; 8 bases align to TRBD2. The source material was peripheral blood. This sequence originates from a man aged 55 to 70 with acute or convalescent COVID-19. CDR3 region: CASSQEEAGVTYEQYF. The CDR3 nucleotides read TGTGCCAGCAGCCAAGAGGAAGCGGGAGTGACCTACGAGCAGTACTTC.